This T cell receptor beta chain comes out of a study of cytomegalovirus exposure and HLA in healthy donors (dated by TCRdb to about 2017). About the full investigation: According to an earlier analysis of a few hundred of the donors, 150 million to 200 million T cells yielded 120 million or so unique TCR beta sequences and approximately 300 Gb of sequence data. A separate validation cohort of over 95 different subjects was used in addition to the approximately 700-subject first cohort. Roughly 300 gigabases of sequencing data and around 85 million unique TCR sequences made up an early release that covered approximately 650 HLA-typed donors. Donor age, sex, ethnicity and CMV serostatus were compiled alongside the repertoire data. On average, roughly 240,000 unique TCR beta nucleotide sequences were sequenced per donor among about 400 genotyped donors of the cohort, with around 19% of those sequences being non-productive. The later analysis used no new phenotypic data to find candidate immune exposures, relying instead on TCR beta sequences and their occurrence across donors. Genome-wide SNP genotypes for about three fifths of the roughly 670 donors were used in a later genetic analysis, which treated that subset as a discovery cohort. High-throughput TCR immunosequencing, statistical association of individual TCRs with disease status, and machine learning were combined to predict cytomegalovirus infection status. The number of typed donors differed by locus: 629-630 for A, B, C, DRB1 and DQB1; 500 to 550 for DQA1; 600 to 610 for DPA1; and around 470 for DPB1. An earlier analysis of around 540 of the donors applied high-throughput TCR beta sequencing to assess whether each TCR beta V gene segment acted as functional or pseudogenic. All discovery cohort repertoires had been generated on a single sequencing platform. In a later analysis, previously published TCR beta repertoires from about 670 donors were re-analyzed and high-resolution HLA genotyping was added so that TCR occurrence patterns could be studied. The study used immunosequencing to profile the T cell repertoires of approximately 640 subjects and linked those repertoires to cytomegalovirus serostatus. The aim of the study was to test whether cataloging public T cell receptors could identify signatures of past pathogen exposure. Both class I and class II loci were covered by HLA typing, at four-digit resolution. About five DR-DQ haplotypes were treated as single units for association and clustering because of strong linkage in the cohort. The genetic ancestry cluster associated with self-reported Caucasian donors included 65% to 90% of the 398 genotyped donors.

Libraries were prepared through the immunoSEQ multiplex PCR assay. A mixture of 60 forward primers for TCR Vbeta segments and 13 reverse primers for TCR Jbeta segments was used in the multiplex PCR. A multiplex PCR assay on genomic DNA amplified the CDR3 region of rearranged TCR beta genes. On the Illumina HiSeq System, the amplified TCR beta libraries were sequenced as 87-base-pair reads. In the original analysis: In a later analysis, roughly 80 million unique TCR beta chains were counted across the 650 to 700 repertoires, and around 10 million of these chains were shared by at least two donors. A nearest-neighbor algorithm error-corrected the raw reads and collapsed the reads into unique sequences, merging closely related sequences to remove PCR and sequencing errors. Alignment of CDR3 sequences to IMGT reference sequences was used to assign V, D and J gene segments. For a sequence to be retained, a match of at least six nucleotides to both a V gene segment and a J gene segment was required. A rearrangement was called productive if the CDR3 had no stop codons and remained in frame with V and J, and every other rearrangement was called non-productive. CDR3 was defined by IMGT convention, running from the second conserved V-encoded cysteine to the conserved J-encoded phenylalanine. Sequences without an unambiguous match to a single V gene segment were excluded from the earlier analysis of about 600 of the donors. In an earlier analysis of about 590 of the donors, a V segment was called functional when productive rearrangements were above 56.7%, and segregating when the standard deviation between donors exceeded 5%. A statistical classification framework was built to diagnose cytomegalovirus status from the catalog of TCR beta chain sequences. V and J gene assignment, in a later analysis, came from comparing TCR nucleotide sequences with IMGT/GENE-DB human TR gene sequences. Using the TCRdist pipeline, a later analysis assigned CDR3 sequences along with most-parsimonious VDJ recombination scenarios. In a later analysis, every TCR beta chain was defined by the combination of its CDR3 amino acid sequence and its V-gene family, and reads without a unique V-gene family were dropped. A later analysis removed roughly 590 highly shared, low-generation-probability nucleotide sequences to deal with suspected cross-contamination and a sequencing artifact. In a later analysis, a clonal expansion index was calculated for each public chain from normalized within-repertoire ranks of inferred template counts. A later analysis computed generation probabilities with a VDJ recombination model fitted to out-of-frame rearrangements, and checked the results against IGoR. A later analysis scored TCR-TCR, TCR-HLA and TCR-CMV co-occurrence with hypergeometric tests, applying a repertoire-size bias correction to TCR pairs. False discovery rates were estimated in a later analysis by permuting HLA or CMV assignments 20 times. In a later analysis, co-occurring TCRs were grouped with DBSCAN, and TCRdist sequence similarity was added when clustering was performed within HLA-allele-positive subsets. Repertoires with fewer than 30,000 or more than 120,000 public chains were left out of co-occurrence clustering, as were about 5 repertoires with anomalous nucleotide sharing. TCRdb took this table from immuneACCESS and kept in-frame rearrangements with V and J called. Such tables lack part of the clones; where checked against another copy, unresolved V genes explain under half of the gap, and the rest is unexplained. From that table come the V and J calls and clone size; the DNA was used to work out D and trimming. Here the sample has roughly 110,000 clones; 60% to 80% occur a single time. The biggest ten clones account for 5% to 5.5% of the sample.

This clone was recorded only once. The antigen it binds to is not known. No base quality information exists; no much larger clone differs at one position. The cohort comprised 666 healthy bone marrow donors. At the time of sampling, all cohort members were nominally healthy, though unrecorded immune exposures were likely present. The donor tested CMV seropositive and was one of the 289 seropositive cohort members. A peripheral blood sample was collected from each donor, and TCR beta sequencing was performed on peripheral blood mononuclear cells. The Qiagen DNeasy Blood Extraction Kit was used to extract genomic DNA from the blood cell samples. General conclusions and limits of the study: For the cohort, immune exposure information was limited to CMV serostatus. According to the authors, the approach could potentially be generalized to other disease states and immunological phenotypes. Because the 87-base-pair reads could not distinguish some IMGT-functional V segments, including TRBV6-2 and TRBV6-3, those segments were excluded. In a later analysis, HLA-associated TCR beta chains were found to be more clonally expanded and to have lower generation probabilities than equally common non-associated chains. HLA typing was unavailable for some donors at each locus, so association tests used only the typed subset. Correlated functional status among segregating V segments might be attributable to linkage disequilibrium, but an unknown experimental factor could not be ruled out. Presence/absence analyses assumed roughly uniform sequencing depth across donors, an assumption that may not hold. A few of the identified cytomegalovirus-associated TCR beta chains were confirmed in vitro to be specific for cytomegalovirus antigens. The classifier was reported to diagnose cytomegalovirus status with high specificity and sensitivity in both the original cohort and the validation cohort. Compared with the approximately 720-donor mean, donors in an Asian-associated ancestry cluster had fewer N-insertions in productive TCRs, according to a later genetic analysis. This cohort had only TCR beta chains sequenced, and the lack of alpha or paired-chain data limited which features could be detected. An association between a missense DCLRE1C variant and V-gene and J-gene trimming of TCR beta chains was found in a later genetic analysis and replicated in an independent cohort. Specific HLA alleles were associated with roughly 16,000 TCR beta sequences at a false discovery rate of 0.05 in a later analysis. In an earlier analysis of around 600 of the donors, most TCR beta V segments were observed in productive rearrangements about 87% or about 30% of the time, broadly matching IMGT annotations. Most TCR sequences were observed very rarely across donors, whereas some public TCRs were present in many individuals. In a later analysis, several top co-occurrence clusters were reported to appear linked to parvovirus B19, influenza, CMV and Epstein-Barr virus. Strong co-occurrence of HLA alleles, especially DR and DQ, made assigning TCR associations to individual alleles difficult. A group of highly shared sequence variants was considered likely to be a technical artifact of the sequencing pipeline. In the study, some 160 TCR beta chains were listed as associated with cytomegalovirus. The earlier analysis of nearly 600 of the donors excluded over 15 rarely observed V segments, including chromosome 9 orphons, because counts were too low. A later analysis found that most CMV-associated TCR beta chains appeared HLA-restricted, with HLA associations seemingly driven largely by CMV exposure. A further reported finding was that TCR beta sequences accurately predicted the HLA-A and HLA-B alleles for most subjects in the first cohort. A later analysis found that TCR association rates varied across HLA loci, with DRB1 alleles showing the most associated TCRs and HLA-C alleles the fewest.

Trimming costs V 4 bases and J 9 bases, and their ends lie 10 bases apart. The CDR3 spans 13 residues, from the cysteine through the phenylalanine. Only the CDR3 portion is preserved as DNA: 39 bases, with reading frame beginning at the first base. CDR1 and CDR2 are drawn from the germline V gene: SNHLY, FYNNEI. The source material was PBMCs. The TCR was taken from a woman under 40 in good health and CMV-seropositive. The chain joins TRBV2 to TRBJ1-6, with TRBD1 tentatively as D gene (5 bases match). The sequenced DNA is TGTGCCAGCAGTGCAGGGCCGGGTTCACCCCTCCACTTT. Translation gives CASSAGPGSPLHF.